This T cell receptor (beta chain) comes out of a study of T cell responses to AZD1222 COVID-19 vaccine. The table came from immunoSEQ multiplex PCR; TCRdb's copy has only in-frame clones and leaves some out. Of around 270,000 clones detected, about 94% appear once; the ten largest clones hold less than 0.6%. The CDR3 consists of 15 residues. Germline assignment: CDR1 SGHTA and CDR2 FQGNSA. With respect to this clone: The target antigen is unknown. At one boundary the junction diverges from the germline segment, which might be a read error.

Findings and caveats of the study: Recipients of AZD1222 seropositive at baseline numbered only six or seven. Clonal diversity was possibly underestimated, and white British individuals and females predominated among donors.

This clonotype was sampled from an adult who received the AZD1222 COVID-19 vaccine. This specimen consisted of peripheral blood, obtained 28 days after the second AZD1222 dose. This chain links TRBV7-2 with TRBJ2-7; 7 nucleotides align to TRBD1. In DNA, the CDR3 is TGTGCCAGCAGATACGACACCGGGACAGCCTACGTGCAGTACTTC. Amino acids: CASRYDTGTAYVQYF. The full variable domain, completed using reference TRBV7-2 and TRBJ2-7, is GAGVSQSPSNKVTEKGKDVELRCDPISGHTALYWYRQSLGQGLEFLIYFQGNSAPDKSGLPSDRFSAERTGGSVSTLTIQRTQQEDSAVYLCASRYDTGTAYVQYFGPGTRLTVT.